The 31 T cell receptor beta chains in this list originate from one sample, sequenced in a study of T cells expressing NK-cell markers. TCRdb re-called the 5' RACE reads; one entry per CDR3 protein, DNA not given. This sample contains 350,000 to 400,000 distinct CDR3 sequences. Sequencing was performed on blood T cells: a sorted CD56 or NKG2C T cell subset, CD4+ or CD8+ T cells, or bulk PBMC T cells (not recorded which). All receptors come from a woman aged 45-65 years in good health.

The rearrangement joins TRBV24-1 to TRBJ2-1; lacking DNA, the TRBD1 call made by TCRdb goes unchecked. Germline V gene lookup returns CDR1 KGHDR and CDR2 SFDVKD. The CDR3 sequence is 17 residues long. CDR3 region: CATSERDRGGRDNEQFF.

The chain combines TRBV28 with TRBJ2-1; TCRdb picks TRBD2, but there is no DNA to check that call. Germline lookup yields CDR1 MDHEN and CDR2 SYDVKM. This CDR3 has 14 amino acids. The CDR3 reads CASSLGGARGEQFF.

This chain connects TRBV10-3 to TRBJ1-5; checking the TCRdb D call of TRBD1 is not possible without DNA. The CDR3 runs to 14 residues. The V gene's germline CDR1 is ENHRY and CDR2 SYGVKD. The CDR3 sequence is CAISESRGNQPQHF.

The gene calls are TRBV5-6 and TRBJ2-7; TCRdb calls TRBD1, which cannot be checked without DNA. CDR1 SGHDT and CDR2 YYEEEE come from the germline V gene. The CDR3 covers 15 residues. The CDR3 sequence: CASSYRQGVPYEQYF. Full variable domain (rest looked up from reference TRBV5-6 and TRBJ2-7): DAGVTQSPTHLIKTRGQQVTLRCSPKSGHDTVSWYQQALGQGPQFIFQYYEEEERQRGNFPDRFSGHQFPNYSSELNVNALLLGDSALYLCASSYRQGVPYEQYFGPGTRLTVT.

The chain uses TRBV7-9 and TRBJ2-1; TCRdb designates TRBD1, a call that cannot be tested without DNA. The germline V gene encodes CDR1 SEHNR and CDR2 FQNEAQ (reference sequence). This CDR3 is 15 amino acids long. The CDR3 region is CASSFVWTGDNEQFF.

The chain uses TRBV19 and TRBJ2-3. Per the germline V gene, CDR1 is LNHDA and CDR2 is SQIVND (reference sequence). This CDR3 region has 16 residues. The CDR3 sequence is CASSMRSSPSTDTQYF.

The chain joins TRBV27 to TRBJ2-2; with no DNA, the TCRdb D assignment of TRBD1 cannot be verified. The germline gives CDR1 MNHEY, CDR2 SMNVEV (reference sequence). This CDR3 contains 12 residues. Here the CDR3 reads CASGDWGEELFF.

The chain is built from TRBV4-1 and TRBJ2-2; the D gene TCRdb calls, TRBD2, cannot be checked with no DNA. This CDR3 contains 12 residues. CDR1 and CDR2 from the germline V gene are MGHRA and YSYEKL. CDR3: CASSRGEGTVFF.

The chain uses TRBV5-1 and TRBJ2-1; as DNA is missing, the TRBD2 call by TCRdb cannot be tested. CDR1 and CDR2 (germline): SGHRS, YFSETQ. The CDR3 is made up of 17 amino acids. Here the CDR3 reads CASSLRGSGRGINEQFF.

The chain joins TRBV4-1 to TRBJ2-2. CDR1 is MGHRA and CDR2 is YSYEKL in the germline V gene. This CDR3 has 15 amino acids. The CDR3 spells CASSQVVRLTGELFF.

The chain is built from TRBV9 and TRBJ2-1; with no DNA, the TCRdb D assignment of TRBD1 cannot be verified. Germline lookup yields CDR1 SGDLS and CDR2 YYNGEE. The CDR3 has 16 residues. CDR3 sequence: CASSVRGRDRGSEQFF.

The J gene is TRBJ1-5, the V gene TRBV4-2; TCRdb lists TRBD1, though no DNA is available to test this call. The germline CDR1 and CDR2 sequences are LGHNA and YNFKEQ. The CDR3 spans 14 residues. The CDR3 reads CASSRTGDNQPQHF.

The CDR3: CASSFVGGREAFF. V is TRBV12-3 or TRBV12-4 and J is TRBJ1-1; TCRdb's D gene call, TRBD1, goes unchecked for lack of DNA. The CDR3 is 13 residues long.

The V and J genes are TRBV7-2 and TRBJ2-2; checking the TCRdb D call of TRBD2 is not possible without DNA. Germline CDR1 SGHTA, CDR2 FQGNSA. The CDR3 contains 15 residues. The CDR3 loop reads CAYSGLVGNTGELFF.

The genes are TRBV20-1 and TRBJ2-2; with no DNA, the TCRdb D assignment of TRBD1 cannot be verified. The CDR3 length is 14 residues. CDR1 is DFQATT, CDR2 SNEGSKA, per germline (reference sequence). The CDR3 region is CSASTGDNIGELFF.

The V gene is TRBV24-1, the J gene TRBJ2-7; TCRdb lists TRBD2, though no DNA is available to test this call. The CDR3 totals 15 residues. Germline assignment: CDR1 KGHDR and CDR2 SFDVKD. This CDR3 reads CATSDPTSGSREQYF.

The chain uses TRBV29-1 and TRBJ1-2; TCRdb reports TRBD1, a call that lacks DNA to check it against. This CDR3 has 14 residues. Germline V gene sequence: CDR1 SQVTM, CDR2 ANQGSEA. The CDR3 spells CSVESETGRFGYTF.

V gene TRBV7-7 combines with J gene TRBJ2-1. The V gene's germline CDR1 is SSHAT and CDR2 FNYEAQ (reference sequence). This CDR3 comprises 12 residues. The CDR3 loop reads CASSPSGGEQFF.

J is TRBJ2-1 and V is TRBV12-3 or TRBV12-4; the D call of TRBD2 rests on TCRdb alone, since no DNA is present to check it. CDR3 size: 13 residues. CDR3 loop: CASTAGPYNEQFF.

The chain couples TRBV6-2 or TRBV6-3 to TRBJ2-1; the TRBD2 assignment by TCRdb is unverifiable without DNA. The CDR3 length is 16 residues. Germline V lookup: CDR1 MNHEY, CDR2 SVGEGT. The CDR3 region is CASSYRAGLSYNEQFF.

The chain joins TRBV19 to TRBJ1-5. The CDR3 is 13 residues long. Germline V gene sequence: CDR1 LNHDA, CDR2 SQIVND (reference sequence). CDR3 loop: CASSILPGQPQHF.

The gene calls are TRBV3-1 and TRBJ2-1; TCRdb proposes TRBD2, but this gene call is untestable without DNA. Germline CDR1 is LGHDT and CDR2 is YNNKEL (reference sequence). The CDR3 sequence is 17 residues long. Here the CDR3 reads CASSQPTSGKGYNEQFF.

The chain links TRBV10-2 to TRBJ2-5; TCRdb calls TRBD2, which cannot be checked without DNA. The V gene's germline CDR1 is WSHSY and CDR2 SAAADI. CDR3 length: 14 residues. The CDR3 sequence: CASSVAGVKETQYF.

The chain links TRBV4-2 to TRBJ2-1; the D gene TCRdb calls, TRBD2, cannot be checked with no DNA. The CDR3 consists of 17 residues. Looked up from germline, CDR1 is LGHNA and CDR2 is YNFKEQ. This chain's CDR3 is CASSQDNSGRAYSEQFF.

V gene TRBV11-2 combines with J gene TRBJ1-5; as DNA is missing, the TRBD1 call by TCRdb cannot be tested. CDR3 length: 15 residues. The germline CDR1 and CDR2 sequences are SGHAT and FQNNGV. This CDR3 is CASSLDGQMNQPQHF.

The chain employs TRBV13 and TRBJ2-2. Germline CDR1 is PRHDT and CDR2 is FYEKMQ (reference sequence). This CDR3 is 14 amino acids long. The CDR3 loop reads CASSLGLDVGELFF.

The chain is built from TRBV7-9 and TRBJ2-3; TCRdb calls TRBD2, which cannot be checked without DNA. The CDR3 covers 16 residues. Per germline, CDR1 SEHNR and CDR2 FQNEAQ (reference sequence). CDR3 region: CASNSGRARRTDTQYF. The full variable domain, its missing parts supplied by reference TRBV7-9 and TRBJ2-3, is DTGVSQNPRHKITKRGQNVTFRCDPISEHNRLYWYRQTLGQGPEFLTYFQNEAQLEKSRLLSDRFSAERPKGSFSTLEIQRTEQGDSAMYLCASNSGRARRTDTQYFGPGTRLTVL.

This sequence joins TRBV5-4 and TRBJ1-1; the TCRdb D gene call, TRBD1, has no DNA to confirm it. The CDR3 consists of 16 residues. Germline V CDR1 and CDR2: SGHNT, YYREEE (reference sequence). CDR3 region: CASSLPGTKEVTEAFF.

The rearrangement links TRBV12-3 or TRBV12-4 to TRBJ2-2; TCRdb reports TRBD1, a call that lacks DNA to check it against. The CDR3 extends over 16 amino acids. CDR3 residues: CASSFARGSNTGELFF.

The chain couples TRBV3-1 to TRBJ2-3; TCRdb's assignment of TRBD1 cannot be checked, as there is no DNA. Germline V lookup: CDR1 LGHDT, CDR2 YNNKEL (reference sequence). CDR3 size: 18 residues. The CDR3 region is CASSQESRIAGRTDTQYF.

The chain recombines TRBV20-1 with TRBJ1-1; TCRdb's D gene call, TRBD1, goes unchecked for lack of DNA. Looked up from germline, CDR1 is DFQATT and CDR2 is SNEGSKA (reference sequence). This CDR3 spans 13 amino acids. The chain's CDR3 is CSAMGVSNTEAFF.